The 31 T cell receptor beta chains in this list originate from one sample, sequenced in a study of neurological immune-mediated disorders. TCRdb called the 5' RACE reads again in MiXCR, with one record for every CDR3 protein. This sample has 100,000 or so distinct CDR3 sequences; around 3.3% occur once, and the top ten carry around 6%. The sequenced sample was PBMCs. These receptors were taken from a woman under 30 with multiple sclerosis.

At least ten counts were recorded for this clonotype. The rearrangement joins TRBV20-1 to TRBJ1-1; tentative D call: TRBD1 (6 bases). CDR3 length: 15 amino acids. V lost 0 bases, J lost 3 bases, and 14 bases lay in between. The germline V gene has CDR1 DFQATT and CDR2 SNEGSKA (reference sequence). The DNA for the CDR3 is TGCAGTGCTAGAGACCAGGGGATTGGCGACACTGAAGCTTTCTTT. Encoded protein: CSARDQGIGDTEAFF.

This clonotype has at least ten counts. The rearrangement joins TRBV12-3 or TRBV12-4 to TRBJ2-3; 7 positions match TRBD1. The V gene end was trimmed by 6 bases and the J gene end by 2 bases; junction bases not matched to a gene: 11. The CDR3 runs 16 residues. CDR3 sequence: CASSWGKGADTDTQYF. CDR3 DNA sequence: TGTGCCAGCAGCTGGGGTAAGGGGGCCGACACAGATACGCAGTATTTT.

This clonotype was seen at least ten times. V gene TRBV20-1 combines with J gene TRBJ2-7; 9 bases match TRBD2. The CDR3 spans 14 residues. Germline V gene data show CDR1 as DFQATT and CDR2 as SNEGSKA (reference sequence). V was clipped by 4 bases and J by 0 bases; unmatched bases: 4. CDR3 sequence reads: CSATLAGSSYEQYF. Here the CDR3 DNA reads TGCAGTGCTACTCTAGCGGGGAGCTCCTACGAGCAGTACTTC.

This clonotype showed up many times. The chain links TRBV5-1 to TRBJ1-4, with unresolved D. Deletions cut 6 bases from V and 0 bases from J, with 9 bases between. Germline V lookup: CDR1 SGHRS, CDR2 YFSETQ. The CDR3 is 14 residues long. CDR3 sequence (DNA): TGCGCCAGCAAACCAGTAACAACTAATGAAAAACTGTTTTTT. Its protein product is CASKPVTTNEKLFF.

This clonotype was seen many times. The V gene is TRBV12-3 or TRBV12-4, the J gene TRBJ2-2; D call uncertain. V lost 6 bases and J lost 5, with 10 bases in between. CDR3 length equals 13 residues. CDR3 coding DNA: TGTGCCAGCAGGCCCGTGGGGACCGGGGAGCTGTTTTTT. This sequence encodes CASRPVGTGELFF.

The chain links TRBV20-1 to TRBJ2-1, with a possible D match to TRBD2 (7 bases). This CDR3 is built from 13 residues. CDR1 is DFQATT and CDR2 is SNEGSKA in the germline V gene (reference sequence). Trimming left V 6 bases short and J 7 bases short, with 16 bases between. As DNA, the CDR3 is TGCAGTGCCACCTTAGAGGGGGGGAATGAGCAGTTCTTC. Protein product: CSATLEGGNEQFF.

The table lists this clonotype with many counts. The chain links TRBV3-1 to TRBJ2-7, with D uncertain. CDR1 is LGHDT, CDR2 YNNKEL, per germline (reference sequence). V was clipped by 0 bases and J by 5 bases, with 14 bases between them. The CDR3 runs 15 residues. The CDR3, as DNA: TGTGCCAGCAGCCAAGAATCGACTCTTTCCCACGAGCAGTACTTC. This encodes CASSQESTLSHEQYF.

This clonotype was recorded many times. This chain joins TRBV5-1 and TRBJ2-1; the match to TRBD2 covers 15 bases. The CDR3 has 16 amino acids. Germline V CDR1 and CDR2: SGHRS, YFSETQ. V was pared by 6 bases and J by 4 bases, with 5 bases of the junction left unmatched. CDR3 DNA sequence: TGCGCCAGCACCTCCGGGACTAGCGGGGGGTACAATGAGCAGTTCTTC. Translation gives CASTSGTSGGYNEQFF.

This clonotype was found many times. The rearrangement joins TRBV24-1 to TRBJ1-5; no definite D call. Germline values: CDR1 KGHDR, CDR2 SFDVKD. CDR3 length: 15 residues. V was cut by 10 bases and J by 2 bases, with 17 bases left in between. The CDR3 spells CATAPAGGGNQPQHF. The CDR3 DNA reads TGTGCCACAGCACCCGCGGGCGGGGGCAATCAGCCCCAGCATTTT.

This clonotype was picked up many times. The rearrangement links TRBV12-3 or TRBV12-4 to TRBJ2-2, with 10 bases that match TRBD1. Trimming at V came to 6 bases and at J to 4 bases, leaving 8 bases not matched to a gene. There are 16 residues in the CDR3. The CDR3 DNA follows: TGTGCCAGCAGGTGGGACAGGGGTCGAGTCACCGGGGAGCTGTTTTTT. As protein: CASRWDRGRVTGELFF.

This clonotype was observed at least ten times. V gene TRBV10-3 combines with J gene TRBJ2-7, with a possible D match to TRBD1 (5 bases). Per the germline V gene, CDR1 is ENHRY and CDR2 is SYGVKD. V lost 6 bases and J lost 7, with 16 bases in between. This CDR3 is built from 13 residues. CDR3 DNA sequence: TGTGCCATCAGCCAGGGTACCCCTACTGAGCAGTACTTC. Translated: CAISQGTPTEQYF.

This clonotype was detected many times. The chain carries TRBV20-1 and TRBJ2-3, with 7 positions matching TRBD1. The CDR3 consists of 16 residues. CDR1 DFQATT and CDR2 SNEGSKA come from the germline V gene (reference sequence). The V segment lost 5 bases and the J segment 0 bases; nucleotides outside the gene matches: 11. Here the CDR3 reads CSASTGQVASTDTQYF. Here the CDR3 DNA reads TGCAGTGCTTCTACTGGACAGGTAGCTAGCACAGATACGCAGTATTTT.

This clonotype has a count of ten or more. V gene TRBV5-6 combines with J gene TRBJ2-5, with TRBD2 as a possible D gene (6 bases). V dropped 0 bases and J dropped 5 bases, with 11 bases sitting between them. Germline loops: CDR1 SGHDT, CDR2 YYEEEE. The CDR3 totals 14 residues. Here the CDR3 reads CASSLVGGVETQYF. The CDR3 DNA reads as TGTGCCAGCAGCTTGGTAGGCGGGGTGGAGACCCAGTACTTC. Full variable domain (rest looked up from reference TRBV5-6 and TRBJ2-5): DAGVTQSPTHLIKTRGQQVTLRCSPKSGHDTVSWYQQALGQGPQFIFQYYEEEERQRGNFPDRFSGHQFPNYSSELNVNALLLGDSALYLCASSLVGGVETQYFGPGTRLLVL.

This clonotype was detected many times. The V and J genes are TRBV4-2 and TRBJ2-5, with D hard to call. This CDR3 region has 13 residues. V was shortened by 0 bases and J by 3 bases, with 5 bases between the two germline ends. The V gene's germline CDR1 is LGHNA and CDR2 YNFKEQ. CDR3 protein: CASSQEPEETQYF. CDR3 sequence (DNA): TGTGCCAGCAGCCAAGAGCCAGAAGAGACCCAGTACTTC.

The sample holds many counts of this clonotype. V usage is TRBV30 and J usage is TRBJ1-2; D ambiguous. This CDR3 spans 13 amino acids. The germline V gene has CDR1 GTSNPN and CDR2 SVGIG (reference sequence). Trimming left V 3 bases short and J 6 bases short, with 14 bases between. The CDR3 DNA reads as TGTGCCTGGAGAATTCCGGGCTTAGATGGCTACACCTTC. It is translated as CAWRIPGLDGYTF.

This clonotype was found many times. The rearrangement joins TRBV5-1 to TRBJ2-7; no definite D call. Germline CDR1 and CDR2: SGHRS and YFSETQ. The CDR3 consists of 13 residues. Trimming removed 1 base from V and 5 bases from J, with 10 bases in between. CDR3: CASSLIRAHEQYF. The CDR3 DNA sequence: TGCGCCAGCAGCTTGATTAGGGCCCACGAGCAGTACTTC.

This clonotype occurred many times. V gene TRBV6-5 combines with J gene TRBJ2-2; no firm D call. V was clipped by 6 bases and J by 7 bases, with 12 bases between them. Germline CDR1 and CDR2: MNHEY and SVGAGI. This CDR3 is 13 amino acids long. DNA for the CDR3: TGTGCCAGCAGCCCAAAGGCTGGCGGGGAGCTGTTTTTT. Translating gives CASSPKAGGELFF.

This clonotype was detected only a few times. This rearrangement joins TRBV6-6 to TRBJ2-5; the D gene is possibly TRBD1 (6 bases). The length of the CDR3 is 13 residues. Germline V lookup: CDR1 MNHNY, CDR2 SVGAGI (reference sequence). V was cut by 6 bases and J by 1 base, with 9 bases left in between. The CDR3 region is CASSRDIQETQYF. The CDR3 DNA reads TGTGCCAGCAGCCGGGACATCCAAGAGACCCAGTACTTC.

This clonotype appeared many times. The rearrangement links TRBV12-3 or TRBV12-4 to TRBJ2-7; 8 bases map to TRBD2. The CDR3 totals 18 residues. After removal of 6 bases from V and 6 bases from J, the junction contained 22 bases not matched to a gene. The CDR3 reads CASSSHAKRESGVSEQYF. CDR3 in DNA: TGTGCCAGCAGCTCCCACGCTAAGCGGGAGTCCGGGGTATCCGAGCAGTACTTC.

This clonotype was observed at least ten times. J is TRBJ2-7 and V is TRBV13, with D tentatively TRBD1 (7 bases). CDR1 is PRHDT and CDR2 is FYEKMQ in the germline V gene (reference sequence). The CDR3 extends over 14 amino acids. V was clipped by 4 bases and J by 2 bases, with 12 bases between them. The CDR3 reads CASSSGGTPYEQYF. CDR3 in DNA: TGTGCCAGCAGCTCAGGGGGGACACCCTACGAGCAGTACTTC.

The gene calls are TRBV30 and TRBJ2-7; 8 positions match TRBD1. CDR3 length: 14 amino acids. Germline V gene sequence: CDR1 GTSNPN, CDR2 SVGIG (reference sequence). V gave up 4 bases and J gave up 5 bases; unmatched junction bases: 10. This CDR3 reads CAWNPGQGFHEQYF. CDR3 nucleotides: TGTGCCTGGAACCCCGGACAGGGCTTCCACGAGCAGTACTTC.

V usage is TRBV11-2 and J usage is TRBJ2-1; D possibly uses TRBD1 or TRBD2 (5 bases each). Trimming took 5 bases from V and 2 from J, leaving 13 bases between them. Germline values: CDR1 SGHAT, CDR2 FQNNGV. The CDR3 loop spans 15 amino acids. The CDR3 loop reads CASSLRDPAYNEQFF. The CDR3 DNA sequence: TGTGCCAGCAGCCTCCGGGACCCAGCCTACAATGAGCAGTTCTTC.

This clonotype was detected ten times or more. The rearrangement uses TRBV11-2 and TRBJ2-5; tentatively, D is TRBD1 or TRBD2 (5 bases each). This CDR3 has 12 residues. V was shortened by 5 bases and J by 9 bases, with 13 bases between the two germline ends. The germline V gene encodes CDR1 SGHAT and CDR2 FQNNGV. Written as DNA, the CDR3 is TGTGCCAGCAGCAGTCCTGGGACGGCCCAGTACTTC. The encoded protein is CASSSPGTAQYF.

This clonotype was picked up many times. The V call is TRBV20-1, the J call TRBJ1-2, with unresolved D. CDR3 length: 12 amino acids. CDR1 and CDR2 (germline): DFQATT, SNEGSKA (reference sequence). V gave up 0 bases and J gave up 2 bases, with 4 bases separating them. CDR3 DNA sequence: TGCAGTGCTAGAGAGATGAACTATGGCTACACCTTC. As protein: CSAREMNYGYTF.

There are many counts of this clonotype. The rearrangement links TRBV10-2 to TRBJ2-1, with D unresolved. The CDR3 has 15 amino acids. The germline V gene encodes CDR1 WSHSY and CDR2 SAAADI. Between the trimmed V and J ends, which lost 1 base and 2 bases, there was a span of 9 bases. CDR3 residues: CASSEYGGTYNEQFF. In nucleotides, the CDR3 is TGCGCCAGCAGTGAGTACGGCGGAACCTACAATGAGCAGTTCTTC.

This chain joins TRBV5-1 and TRBJ2-2; the D gene is possibly TRBD2 (5 bases). V was clipped by 6 bases and J by 7 bases, with 10 bases between them. Germline loops: CDR1 SGHRS, CDR2 YFSETQ. CDR3 length equals 12 residues. In DNA form, the CDR3 reads TGCGCCAGCACGGGGATTCACGGGGAGCTGTTTTTT. Translation: CASTGIHGELFF.

This clonotype was counted many times. The chain carries TRBV6-5 and TRBJ2-5; 7 bases agree with TRBD1. Germline assignment: CDR1 MNHEY and CDR2 SVGAGI. V gave up 0 bases and J gave up 2 bases; unmatched junction bases: 6. This CDR3 contains 16 residues. This chain's CDR3 is CASSYSSAGGQETQYF. CDR3 coding DNA: TGTGCCAGCAGTTACTCTTCCGCAGGGGGTCAAGAGACCCAGTACTTC.

This clonotype was counted many times. The chain employs TRBV10-3 and TRBJ2-5; a possible D gene is TRBD2 (6 bases). The V end lost 0 bases, the J end lost 2 bases, and 13 bases lay between the germline ends. Germline assignment: CDR1 ENHRY and CDR2 SYGVKD. There are 16 residues in the CDR3. CDR3 sequence: CAISESWQGGQETQYF. DNA for the CDR3: TGTGCCATCAGTGAGTCGTGGCAGGGAGGTCAAGAGACCCAGTACTTC.

The rearrangement links TRBV6-5 to TRBJ2-7; tentative D call: TRBD2 (7 bases). The CDR3 contains 14 residues. V was cut by 5 bases and J by 4 bases, with 15 bases left in between. CDR1 and CDR2 from the germline V gene are MNHEY and SVGAGI. In nucleotides, the CDR3 is TGTGCCAGCAGTAAAGGGAGGGGGACATACGAGCAGTACTTC. Amino acids: CASSKGRGTYEQYF.

At least ten counts were recorded for this clonotype. The rearrangement links TRBV20-1 to TRBJ1-2, with 9 bases that match TRBD1. The ends lost 0 bases at V and 2 bases at J; junction bases unmatched: 10. The CDR3 is 17 residues long. Germline-derived CDR1 and CDR2 are DFQATT and SNEGSKA (reference sequence). DNA for the CDR3: TGCAGTGCTAGAGACCAATGGACAGGGGAGTTGAACTATGGCTACACCTTC. Translation gives CSARDQWTGELNYGYTF.

This clonotype was picked up many times. V gene TRBV20-1 combines with J gene TRBJ2-1; 9 nucleotides match TRBD2. The CDR3 sequence is 15 residues long. Germline V gene sequence: CDR1 DFQATT, CDR2 SNEGSKA (reference sequence). V lost 3 bases, J lost 7 bases, and 10 bases stayed unmatched. CDR3 sequence (DNA): TGCAGTGCTAGCGGGCGGGGGGGATGGTTGAATGAGCAGTTCTTC. Translated: CSASGRGGWLNEQFF.